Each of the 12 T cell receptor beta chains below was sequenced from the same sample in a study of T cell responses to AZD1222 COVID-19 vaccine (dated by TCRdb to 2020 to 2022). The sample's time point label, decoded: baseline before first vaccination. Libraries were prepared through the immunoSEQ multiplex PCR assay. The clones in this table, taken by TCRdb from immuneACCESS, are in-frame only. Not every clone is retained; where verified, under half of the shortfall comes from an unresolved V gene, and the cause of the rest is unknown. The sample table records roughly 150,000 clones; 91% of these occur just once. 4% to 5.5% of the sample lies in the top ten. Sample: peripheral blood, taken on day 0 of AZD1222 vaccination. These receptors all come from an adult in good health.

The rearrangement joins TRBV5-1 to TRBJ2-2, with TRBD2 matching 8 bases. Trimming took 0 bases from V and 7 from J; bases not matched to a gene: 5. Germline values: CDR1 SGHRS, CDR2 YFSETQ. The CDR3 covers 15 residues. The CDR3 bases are TGCGCCAGCAGCTTGGGGACTAGCCCAGGCGGGGAGCTGTTTTTT. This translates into CASSLGTSPGGELFF.

CDR3: CASMGGYGYTF. DNA of the CDR3: TGTGCCAGCATGGGAGGATATGGCTACACCTTC. The V and J genes are TRBV27 and TRBJ1-2; D is undetermined. Germline lookup yields CDR1 MNHEY and CDR2 SMNVEV (reference sequence). Between the trimmed V and J ends, which lost 7 bases and 5 bases, there was a span of 8 bases. CDR3 length equals 11 residues.

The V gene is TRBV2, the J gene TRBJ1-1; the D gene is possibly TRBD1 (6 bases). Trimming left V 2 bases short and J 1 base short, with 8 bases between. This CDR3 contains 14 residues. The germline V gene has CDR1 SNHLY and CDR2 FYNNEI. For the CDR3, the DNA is TGTGCCAGCAGTGAACAGGGGCCGAACACTGAAGCTTTCTTT. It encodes CASSEQGPNTEAFF.

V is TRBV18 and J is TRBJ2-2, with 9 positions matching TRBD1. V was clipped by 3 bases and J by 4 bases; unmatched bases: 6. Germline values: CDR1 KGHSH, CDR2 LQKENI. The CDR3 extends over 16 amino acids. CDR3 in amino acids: CASSPDRGRGTGELFF. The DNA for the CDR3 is TGTGCCAGCTCACCGGACAGGGGCAGGGGCACCGGGGAGCTGTTTTTT.

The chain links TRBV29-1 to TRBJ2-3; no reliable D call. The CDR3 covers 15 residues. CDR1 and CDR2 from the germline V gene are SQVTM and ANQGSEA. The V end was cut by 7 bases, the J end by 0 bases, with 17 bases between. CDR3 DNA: TGCAGCGGTGCCGGGCAGGCCTCTAGCACAGATACGCAGTATTTT. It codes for CSGAGQASSTDTQYF.

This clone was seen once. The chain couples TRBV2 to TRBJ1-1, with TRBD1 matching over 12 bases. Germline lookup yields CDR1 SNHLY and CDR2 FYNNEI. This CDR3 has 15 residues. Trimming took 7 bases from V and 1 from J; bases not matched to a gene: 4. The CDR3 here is CASKGQGAQNTEAFF. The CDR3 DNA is TGTGCCAGCAAGGGACAGGGGGCTCAGAACACTGAAGCTTTCTTT.

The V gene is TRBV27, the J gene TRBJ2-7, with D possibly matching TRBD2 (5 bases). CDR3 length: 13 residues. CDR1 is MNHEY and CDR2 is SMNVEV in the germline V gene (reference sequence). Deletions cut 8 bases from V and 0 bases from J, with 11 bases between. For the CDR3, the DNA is TGTGCCAGCGGGAGACCTAGCTCCTACGAGCAGTACTTC. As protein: CASGRPSSYEQYF.

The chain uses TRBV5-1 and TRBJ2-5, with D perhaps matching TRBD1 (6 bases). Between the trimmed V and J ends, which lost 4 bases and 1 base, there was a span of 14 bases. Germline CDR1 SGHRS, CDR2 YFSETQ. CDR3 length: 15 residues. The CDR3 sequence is CASSRGDIFQETQYF. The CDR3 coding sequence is TGCGCCAGCAGCCGAGGGGACATCTTCCAAGAGACCCAGTACTTC.

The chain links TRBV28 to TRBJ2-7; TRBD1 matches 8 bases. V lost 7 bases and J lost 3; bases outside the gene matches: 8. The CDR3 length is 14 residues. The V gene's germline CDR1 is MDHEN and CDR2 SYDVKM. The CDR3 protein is CASTLRDRNYEQYF. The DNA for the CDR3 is TGTGCCAGCACCCTCAGGGACAGGAACTACGAGCAGTACTTC. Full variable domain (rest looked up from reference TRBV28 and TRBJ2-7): DVKVTQSSRYLVKRTGEKVFLECVQDMDHENMFWYRQDPGLGLRLIYFSYDVKMKEKGDIPEGYSVSREKKERFSLILESASTNQTSMYLCASTLRDRNYEQYFGPGTRLTVT.

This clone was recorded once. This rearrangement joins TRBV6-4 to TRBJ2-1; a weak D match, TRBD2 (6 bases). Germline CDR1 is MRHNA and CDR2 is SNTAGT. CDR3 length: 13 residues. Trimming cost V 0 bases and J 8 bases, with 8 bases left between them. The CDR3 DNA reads TGTGCCAGCAGTGACTCTGGGGGGTATGAGCAGTTCTTC. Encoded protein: CASSDSGGYEQFF.

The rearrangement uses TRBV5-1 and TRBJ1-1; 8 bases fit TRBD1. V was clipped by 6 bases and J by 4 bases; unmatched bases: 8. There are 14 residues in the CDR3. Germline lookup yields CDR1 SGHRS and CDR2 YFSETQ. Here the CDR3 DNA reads TGCGCCAGCACGACGGACAGGGCTGGCACTGAAGCTTTCTTT. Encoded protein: CASTTDRAGTEAFF.

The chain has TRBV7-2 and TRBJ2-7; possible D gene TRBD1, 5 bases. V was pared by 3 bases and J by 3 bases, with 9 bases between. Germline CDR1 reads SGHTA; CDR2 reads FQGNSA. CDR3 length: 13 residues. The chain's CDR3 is CASSFARDYEQYF. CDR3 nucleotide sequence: TGTGCCAGCAGCTTTGCCAGGGACTACGAGCAGTACTTC.